This is a list of T cell receptor beta chains from one sample in a study of cytomegalovirus exposure and HLA in healthy donors. Data came from immunoSEQ multiplex PCR; TCRdb stores just in-frame clones and leaves some out. Altogether 100,000 or so clones are present, 65% to 80% being singletons, with the ten largest covering about 5%. Material: PBMCs. The source is a male donor in good health and CMV-seronegative. Each CDR3 is given with its conserved first and last residue. A D gene is named only where the DNA matches it firmly. The size entry is marked missing in some rows and otherwise reads once, few, many or a size class.

CDR3nt,CDR3aa,v_gene,d_gene,j_gene,abundance
TGCAGCGTTAAAGCGGGAGGCACAGATACGCAGTATTTT,CSVKAGGTDTQYF,TRBV29-1,TRBD2,TRBJ2-3,.
TGTGCCAGCAGTTCAGGGGCAGGGGGGCCTGGAAACACCATATATTTT,CASSSGAGGPGNTIYF,TRBV5-4,TRBD1,TRBJ1-3,many
TGCGCCAGCAGCTTAAGGGGCGCAGGCACCGGGGAGCTGTTTTTT,CASSLRGAGTGELFF,TRBV5-1,.,TRBJ2-2,.
TGTGCCAGCAGTTACCGTCCCTATAATTCACCCCTCCACTTT,CASSYRPYNSPLHF,TRBV6-6,.,TRBJ1-6,.
TGTGCCAGCAGCCAAGATTTAACAAAGACTAGCGGTAATGAGCAGTTCTTC,CASSQDLTKTSGNEQFF,TRBV4-2,TRBD2,TRBJ2-1,.
TGTGCCAGCAGCGTAGGTTATAGCAATCAGCCCCAGCATTTT,CASSVGYSNQPQHF,TRBV9,.,TRBJ1-5,.
TGTGCCAGCAGCCCCCCCGGGTTAGCGGGAGTTGGAGAGACCCAGTACTTC,CASSPPGLAGVGETQYF,TRBV5-4,TRBD2,TRBJ2-5,.
TGCGCCAGCAGCCAAGGCGGGGGATCGGGCGAGCAGTACTTC,CASSQGGGSGEQYF,TRBV4-3,TRBD2,TRBJ2-7,once
TGTGCCAGCAGCCACCCTAACAATGAGCAGTTCTTC,CASSHPNNEQFF,TRBV7-2,.,TRBJ2-1,.
TGTGCCACCAGCAGAGATTTTTACCGAGGCTCCTCTGGAAACACCATATATTTT,CATSRDFYRGSSGNTIYF,TRBV15,.,TRBJ1-3,.
TGCGCCAGCAGCTTGGGCAGGGGGCGGGAGACCCAGTACTTC,CASSLGRGRETQYF,TRBV5-1,TRBD1,TRBJ2-5,.
TGTGCCAGCAGCTTAGCCCTCGGGGTAGCGAACGAGCAGTACTTC,CASSLALGVANEQYF,TRBV7-9,.,TRBJ2-7,.
TGTGCCAGCAGCAAAGGGGCGCTCCCGAGCTCCTACAATGAGCAGTTCTTC,CASSKGALPSSYNEQFF,TRBV21-1,.,TRBJ2-1,.